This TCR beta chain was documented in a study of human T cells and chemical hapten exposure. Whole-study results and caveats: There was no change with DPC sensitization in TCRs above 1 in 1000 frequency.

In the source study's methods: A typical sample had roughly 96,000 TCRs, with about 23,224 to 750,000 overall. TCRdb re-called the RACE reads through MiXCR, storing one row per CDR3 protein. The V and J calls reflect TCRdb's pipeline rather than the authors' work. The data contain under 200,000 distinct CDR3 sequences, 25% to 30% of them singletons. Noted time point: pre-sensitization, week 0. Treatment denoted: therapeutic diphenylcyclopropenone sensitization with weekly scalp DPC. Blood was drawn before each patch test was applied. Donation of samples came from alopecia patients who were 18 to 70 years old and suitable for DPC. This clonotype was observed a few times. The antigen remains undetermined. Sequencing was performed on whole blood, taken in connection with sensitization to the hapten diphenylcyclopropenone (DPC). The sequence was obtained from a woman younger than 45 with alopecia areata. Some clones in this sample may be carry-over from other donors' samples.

The CDR3, as DNA: TGTGCCACCGGCGACAGGGGGAATCAGCCCCAGCATTTT. Translation: CATGDRGNQPQHF. V usage is TRBV24-1 and J usage is TRBJ1-5; TRBD1 matches 9 bases. Trimming took 9 bases from V and 4 from J; bases not matched to a gene: 3. Germline-derived CDR1 and CDR2 are KGHDR and SFDVKD. This CDR3 has 13 residues.